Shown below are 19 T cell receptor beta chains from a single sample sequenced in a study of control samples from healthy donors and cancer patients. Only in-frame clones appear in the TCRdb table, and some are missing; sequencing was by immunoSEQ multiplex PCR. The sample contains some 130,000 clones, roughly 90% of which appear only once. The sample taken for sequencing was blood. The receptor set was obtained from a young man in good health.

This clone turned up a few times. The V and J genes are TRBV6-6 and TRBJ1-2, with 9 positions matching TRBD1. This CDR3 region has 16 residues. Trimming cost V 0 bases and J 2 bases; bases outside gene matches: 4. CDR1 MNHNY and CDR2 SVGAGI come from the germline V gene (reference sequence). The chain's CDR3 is CASSYSTGQGNYGYTF. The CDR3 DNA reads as TGTGCCAGCAGTTACTCCACTGGACAGGGGAACTATGGCTACACCTTC.

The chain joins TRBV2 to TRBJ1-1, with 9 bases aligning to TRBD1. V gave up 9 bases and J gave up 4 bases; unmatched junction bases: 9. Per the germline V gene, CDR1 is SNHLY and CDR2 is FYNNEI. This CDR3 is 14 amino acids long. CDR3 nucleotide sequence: TGTGCCAGTCGAAAGGAGGACAGGGGCACTGAAGCTTTCTTT. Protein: CASRKEDRGTEAFF.

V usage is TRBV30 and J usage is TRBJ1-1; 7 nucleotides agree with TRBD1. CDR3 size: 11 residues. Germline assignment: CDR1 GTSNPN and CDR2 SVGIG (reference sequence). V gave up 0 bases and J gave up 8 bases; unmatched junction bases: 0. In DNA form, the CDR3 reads TGTGCCTGGAGTGTGGGACAGGAAGCTTTCTTT. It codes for CAWSVGQEAFF.

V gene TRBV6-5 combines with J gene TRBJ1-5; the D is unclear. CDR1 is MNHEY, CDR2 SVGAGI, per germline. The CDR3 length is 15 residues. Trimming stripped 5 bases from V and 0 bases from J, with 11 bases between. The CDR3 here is CASSRTLYSNQPQHF. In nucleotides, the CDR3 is TGTGCCAGCAGTCGGACCCTTTATAGCAATCAGCCCCAGCATTTT.

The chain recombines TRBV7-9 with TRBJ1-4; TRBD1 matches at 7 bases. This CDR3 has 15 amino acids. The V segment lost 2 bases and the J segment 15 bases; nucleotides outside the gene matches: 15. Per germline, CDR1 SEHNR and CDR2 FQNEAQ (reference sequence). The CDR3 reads CASSLNDRVSGSMFF. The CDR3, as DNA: TGTGCCAGCAGCTTAAACGACAGGGTTTCGGGGTCGATGTTTTTT.

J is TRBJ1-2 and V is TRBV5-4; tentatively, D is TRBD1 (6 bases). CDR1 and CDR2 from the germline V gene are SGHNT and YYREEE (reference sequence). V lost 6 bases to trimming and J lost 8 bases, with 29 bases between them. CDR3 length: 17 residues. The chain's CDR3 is CASTPGGGAFSRLGYTF. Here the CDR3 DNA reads TGTGCCAGCACCCCGGGGGGGGGCGCGTTTTCGAGGCTCGGCTACACCTTC. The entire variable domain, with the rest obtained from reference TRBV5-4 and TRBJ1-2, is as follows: ETGVTQSPTHLIKTRGQQVTLRCSSQSGHNTVSWYQQALGQGPQFIFQYYREEENGRGNFPPRFSGLQFPNYSSELNVNALELDDSALYLCASTPGGGAFSRLGYTFGSGTRLTVV.

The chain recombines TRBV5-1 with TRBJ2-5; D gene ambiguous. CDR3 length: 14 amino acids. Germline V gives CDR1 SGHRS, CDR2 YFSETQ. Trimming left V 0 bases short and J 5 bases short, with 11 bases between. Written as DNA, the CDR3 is TGCGCCAGCAGCTTGGCCAGTTCTCAGGAGACCCAGTACTTC. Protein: CASSLASSQETQYF.

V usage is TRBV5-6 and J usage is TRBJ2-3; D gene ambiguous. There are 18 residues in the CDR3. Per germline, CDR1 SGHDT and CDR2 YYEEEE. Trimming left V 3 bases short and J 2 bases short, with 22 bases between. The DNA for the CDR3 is TGTGCCAGCAGCTGGTTGGACCGAAACAGTGGGCCCACAGATACGCAGTATTTT. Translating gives CASSWLDRNSGPTDTQYF.

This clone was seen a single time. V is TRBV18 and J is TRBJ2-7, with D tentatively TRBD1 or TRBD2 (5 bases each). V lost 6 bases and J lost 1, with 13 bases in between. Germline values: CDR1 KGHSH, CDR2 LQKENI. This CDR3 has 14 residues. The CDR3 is CASSSMGESYEQYF. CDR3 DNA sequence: TGTGCCAGCTCTTCGATGGGGGAGTCCTACGAGCAGTACTTC.

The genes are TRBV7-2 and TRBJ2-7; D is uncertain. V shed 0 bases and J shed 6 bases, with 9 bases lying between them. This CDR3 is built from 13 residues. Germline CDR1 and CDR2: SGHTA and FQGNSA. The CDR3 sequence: CASSLAPAREQYF. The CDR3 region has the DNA TGTGCCAGCAGCTTAGCTCCAGCACGCGAGCAGTACTTC.

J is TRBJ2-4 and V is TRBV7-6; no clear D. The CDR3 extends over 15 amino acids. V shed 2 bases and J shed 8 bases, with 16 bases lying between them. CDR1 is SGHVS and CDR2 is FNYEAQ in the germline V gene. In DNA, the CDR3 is TGTGCCAGCAGCTTAAATGCCTTGCCTACGGACATTCAGTACTTC. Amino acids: CASSLNALPTDIQYF.

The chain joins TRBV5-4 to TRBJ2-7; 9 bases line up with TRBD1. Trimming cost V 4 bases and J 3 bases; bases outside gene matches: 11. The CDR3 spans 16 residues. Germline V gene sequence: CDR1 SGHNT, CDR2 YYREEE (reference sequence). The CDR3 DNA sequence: TGTGCCAGCAGCCCCCGGGTAGGGACAGGGCTCTACGAGCAGTACTTC. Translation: CASSPRVGTGLYEQYF.

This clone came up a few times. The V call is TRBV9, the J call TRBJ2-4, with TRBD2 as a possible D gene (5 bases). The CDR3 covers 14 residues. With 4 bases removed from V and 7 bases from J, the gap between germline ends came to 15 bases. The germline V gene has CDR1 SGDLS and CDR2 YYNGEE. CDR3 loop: CASSPRGSDNIQYF. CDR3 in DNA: TGTGCCAGCAGCCCCCGGGGTAGCGATAACATTCAGTACTTC.

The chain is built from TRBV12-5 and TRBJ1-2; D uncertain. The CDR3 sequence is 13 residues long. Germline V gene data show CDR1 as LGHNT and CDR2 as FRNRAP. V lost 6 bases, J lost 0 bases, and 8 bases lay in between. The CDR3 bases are TGTGCTAGTGGGATCAGCGCTAACTATGGCTACACCTTC. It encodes CASGISANYGYTF.

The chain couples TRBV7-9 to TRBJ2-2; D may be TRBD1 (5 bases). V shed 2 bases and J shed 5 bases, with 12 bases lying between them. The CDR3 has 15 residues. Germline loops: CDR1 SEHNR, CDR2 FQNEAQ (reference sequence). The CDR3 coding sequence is TGTGCCAGCAGCTTACTAGGGGTTGGTACCGGGGAGCTGTTTTTT. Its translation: CASSLLGVGTGELFF.

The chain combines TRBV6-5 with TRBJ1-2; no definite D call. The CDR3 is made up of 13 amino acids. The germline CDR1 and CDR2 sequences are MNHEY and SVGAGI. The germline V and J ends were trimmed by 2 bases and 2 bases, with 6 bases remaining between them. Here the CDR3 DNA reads TGTGCCAGCAGTTACGAGGGAAACTATGGCTACACCTTC. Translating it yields CASSYEGNYGYTF.

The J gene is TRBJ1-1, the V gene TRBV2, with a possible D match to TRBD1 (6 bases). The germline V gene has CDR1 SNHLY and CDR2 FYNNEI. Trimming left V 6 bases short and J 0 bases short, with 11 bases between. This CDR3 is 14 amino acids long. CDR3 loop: CASSKGQLNTEAFF. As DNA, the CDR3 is TGTGCCAGCAGCAAGGGACAACTGAACACTGAAGCTTTCTTT.

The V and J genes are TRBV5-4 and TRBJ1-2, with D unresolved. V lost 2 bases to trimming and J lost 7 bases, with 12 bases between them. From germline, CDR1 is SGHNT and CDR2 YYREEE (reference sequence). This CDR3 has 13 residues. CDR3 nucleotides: TGTGCCAGCAGCTTTCAATCGGTCCCTGGCTACACCTTC. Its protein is CASSFQSVPGYTF. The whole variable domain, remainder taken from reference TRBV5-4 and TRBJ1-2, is ETGVTQSPTHLIKTRGQQVTLRCSSQSGHNTVSWYQQALGQGPQFIFQYYREEENGRGNFPPRFSGLQFPNYSSELNVNALELDDSALYLCASSFQSVPGYTFGSGTRLTVV.

The DNA for the CDR3 is TGCGCCAGCAGCTTGGTCAGGGGGGACTACAATGAGCAGTTCTTC. Protein: CASSLVRGDYNEQFF. The J gene is TRBJ2-1, the V gene TRBV5-1; D may be TRBD1 (7 bases). CDR1 and CDR2 from the germline V gene are SGHRS and YFSETQ. Trimming cost V 0 bases and J 3 bases, with 10 bases left between them. The CDR3 totals 15 residues. The variable domain in full, completed from reference TRBV5-1 and TRBJ2-1, reads KAGVTQTPRYLIKTRGQQVTLSCSPISGHRSVSWYQQTPGQGLQFLFEYFSETQRNKGNFPGRFSGRQFSNSRSEMNVSTLELGDSALYLCASSLVRGDYNEQFFGPGTRLTVL.